This T cell receptor (beta chain) comes out of a study of cytomegalovirus exposure and HLA in healthy donors. As for this clone: Its antigen is undetermined.

TCRdb's copy holds only in-frame clones and misses some; the assay was immunoSEQ multiplex PCR. The sample contains 55,000 to 70,000 clones, 91% of which appear only once. This CDR3 has 12 amino acids. Germline CDR1 reads SQVTM; CDR2 reads ANQGSEA. V dropped 7 bases and J dropped 3 bases, with 12 bases sitting between them. The study, taken as a whole, reports: Specificity of a few CMV-associated chains for CMV antigens was verified in vitro.

The sequencing sample was made of PBMCs. This receptor was taken from a man aged 18 to 30 in good health and CMV-seronegative. This chain links TRBV29-1 with TRBJ1-2, with D possibly matching TRBD1 (5 bases). CDR3 protein: CSASDSHYGYTF. CDR3 DNA sequence: TGCAGCGCCTCAGACAGTCACTATGGCTACACCTTC.